The next 9 T cell receptor beta chains were all read from a single sample in a study of cytomegalovirus exposure and HLA in healthy donors. PCR employed 60 Vbeta and 13 Jbeta primers. Sequencing used immunoSEQ multiplex PCR; TCRdb keeps in-frame clones, though not all of them. The table has 70,000 to 85,000 clones, approximately 57% seen once. What was sequenced was PBMCs. The source is a man younger than 40 in good health and CMV-seropositive.

In its sample, this clone was seen a few times. The chain has TRBV18 and TRBJ2-1, with TRBD1 identical over 10 bases. Germline V gene data show CDR1 as KGHSH and CDR2 as LQKENI. V was clipped by 6 bases and J by 5 bases; unmatched bases: 7. The CDR3 extends over 15 amino acids. The CDR3 DNA sequence: TGTGCCAGCTCCGGAATCGGACAGGGGGACAATGAGCAGTTCTTC. Its protein product is CASSGIGQGDNEQFF.

The V call is TRBV28, the J call TRBJ2-1, with TRBD1 matching over 9 bases. The ends lost 4 bases at V and 9 bases at J; junction bases unmatched: 10. The germline V gene has CDR1 MDHEN and CDR2 SYDVKM. The CDR3 contains 15 residues. The CDR3 sequence: CASSSRDRVIAEQFF. CDR3 sequence (DNA): TGTGCCAGCAGTTCCCGGGACAGGGTAATTGCTGAGCAGTTCTTC.

The chain has TRBV7-9 and TRBJ2-2, with D hard to call. With 2 bases removed from V and 5 bases from J, the gap between germline ends came to 3 bases. The CDR3 is 12 residues long. Per germline, CDR1 SEHNR and CDR2 FQNEAQ (reference sequence). CDR3 coding DNA: TGTGCCAGCAGCTTATCTACCGGGGAGCTGTTTTTT. Its translation: CASSLSTGELFF.

This chain connects TRBV9 to TRBJ1-2; D perhaps matches TRBD1 (5 bases). Germline assignment: CDR1 SGDLS and CDR2 YYNGEE. The CDR3 runs to 15 residues. Deletions cut 0 bases from V and 2 bases from J, with 11 bases between. The CDR3: CASSVDQGRNYGYTF. The DNA for the CDR3 is TGTGCCAGCAGCGTAGACCAGGGCCGGAACTATGGCTACACCTTC.

The chain has TRBV9 and TRBJ1-2; possibly TRBD1 for D (6 bases). The length of the CDR3 is 14 residues. V lost 0 bases, J lost 4 bases, and 10 bases lay in between. From germline, CDR1 is SGDLS and CDR2 YYNGEE. In nucleotides, the CDR3 is TGTGCCAGCAGCGTAGGCAGGGGCGCCTATGGCTACACCTTC. Protein: CASSVGRGAYGYTF.

The V and J genes are TRBV7-3 and TRBJ2-5; D perhaps matches TRBD2 (6 bases). CDR3 length: 15 residues. Trimming took off 5 bases at V and 1 base at J, with 14 bases between the two ends. The germline V gene encodes CDR1 SGHTA and CDR2 FQGTGA. The CDR3: CASSPRTGAQETQYF. The CDR3 DNA is TGTGCCAGCAGCCCACGGACGGGAGCCCAAGAGACCCAGTACTTC.

CDR3 amino acids: CASSRTDRALSYEQYF. Here the CDR3 DNA reads TGTGCCAGCAGCCGGACGGACAGGGCCCTCTCCTACGAGCAGTACTTC. The chain uses TRBV7-9 and TRBJ2-7, with 8 nucleotides matching TRBD1. V gave up 5 bases and J gave up 0 bases; unmatched junction bases: 9. CDR3 length: 16 amino acids. Germline lookup yields CDR1 SEHNR and CDR2 FQNEAQ (reference sequence). Based on the CDR3 plus reference TRBV7-9 and TRBJ2-7, the full variable domain is DTGVSQNPRHKITKRGQNVTFRCDPISEHNRLYWYRQTLGQGPEFLTYFQNEAQLEKSRLLSDRFSAERPKGSFSTLEIQRTEQGDSAMYLCASSRTDRALSYEQYFGPGTRLTVT.

V is TRBV7-3 and J is TRBJ2-1; the D gene is possibly TRBD2 (7 bases). The CDR3 has 14 residues. Trimming left V 3 bases short and J 7 bases short, with 13 bases between. CDR1 is SGHTA, CDR2 FQGTGA, per germline. As DNA, the CDR3 is TGTGCCAGCAGCTTCCAAAGGGGGGGTAATGAGCAGTTCTTC. Residues: CASSFQRGGNEQFF.

This rearrangement joins TRBV7-8 to TRBJ1-4; TRBD1 aligns across 7 bases. The germline V gene has CDR1 SGHVS and CDR2 FQNEAQ. CDR3 length: 15 residues. V was clipped by 5 bases and J by 8 bases; unmatched bases: 11. CDR3 DNA: TGTGCCAGCAGCCCCCACAGGGGTGGAGGAGAAAAACTGTTTTTT. Protein: CASSPHRGGGEKLFF.